The next 5 T cell receptor beta chains were all read from a single sample in a study of blood T cell repertoires in COVID-19. Clones were sequenced by immunoSEQ multiplex PCR, and TCRdb holds only the in-frame ones, with some missing. The table records some 100,000 clones, approximately 89% of them present only once. The sequencing sample was made of peripheral blood. Source of these receptors: a man between 45 and 60 years old with acute or convalescent COVID-19.

V is TRBV27 and J is TRBJ1-1, with D possibly being TRBD1 (5 bases). The germline V and J ends were trimmed by 5 bases and 0 bases, with 19 bases remaining between them. Germline V lookup: CDR1 MNHEY, CDR2 SMNVEV (reference sequence). The CDR3 loop spans 17 amino acids. The CDR3 DNA reads as TGTGCCAGCAGTGTAGGATCAGGGAGGGGAGTGAACACTGAAGCTTTCTTT. This encodes CASSVGSGRGVNTEAFF.

The V gene is TRBV6-4, the J gene TRBJ2-3; perhaps TRBD2 as D (5 bases). This CDR3 comprises 15 residues. Trimming removed 0 bases from V and 6 bases from J, with 13 bases in between. Per the germline V gene, CDR1 is MRHNA and CDR2 is SNTAGT. CDR3 residues: CASSDSLAPPDTQYF. As DNA, the CDR3 is TGTGCCAGCAGTGACTCCCTAGCCCCCCCTGATACGCAGTATTTT.

The J gene is TRBJ1-5, the V gene TRBV2; 11 nucleotides match TRBD1. The V gene's germline CDR1 is SNHLY and CDR2 FYNNEI. V lost 7 bases, J lost 6 bases, and 5 bases stayed unmatched. CDR3 length: 14 residues. CDR3 coding DNA: TGTGCCAGCATGGGGACAGGGGGTTTTCAGCCCCAGCATTTT. This encodes CASMGTGGFQPQHF.

The gene calls are TRBV19 and TRBJ2-7; D may be TRBD1 (5 bases). The CDR3 runs 16 residues. CDR1 is LNHDA and CDR2 is SQIVND in the germline V gene (reference sequence). V lost 8 bases, J lost 2 bases, and 22 bases lay in between. CDR3 amino acids: CASASWGRSTTYEQYF. The CDR3 region has the DNA TGTGCCAGTGCCTCGTGGGGCAGGTCGACAACCTACGAGCAGTACTTC.

This clone has ten or more counts. The V gene is TRBV11-2, the J gene TRBJ2-3; 14 nucleotides agree with TRBD2. Germline V gene sequence: CDR1 SGHAT, CDR2 FQNNGV. The trim removed 3 bases at V and 1 base at J, leaving 6 bases unmatched. The CDR3 is 18 residues long. As DNA, the CDR3 is TGTGCCAGCAGCTTGGGACTAGCGGGAGTTGGTGGCACAGATACGCAGTATTTT. This codes for CASSLGLAGVGGTDTQYF.